The entry below describes one TCR beta chain. Original data processing: Researchers report that nucleated cell counts were estimated from reference gene primer amplification. Profiled with immunoSEQ multiplex PCR; TCRdb holds only in-frame clones, not every one. V, J and clone size were drawn from that table, and D and trimming were deduced from the DNA. The sample holds 140,000 to 150,000 clones, over 80% seen once. This sample stems from a study of blood T cell repertoires in COVID-19. The J segment lost 3 bases and the V segment lost 2 bases, leaving 8 bases of the junction unmatched. This CDR3 comprises 17 residues. From germline, CDR1 is MNHEY and CDR2 SVGEGT.

The J gene is TRBJ2-3, the V gene TRBV6-2 or TRBV6-3; 10 positions agree with TRBD2. The sample consisted of peripheral blood. The clonotype originates from a woman aged 45 to 65 with acute or convalescent COVID-19. CDR3 nucleotide sequence: TGTGCCAGCAGTTACCAAGCGGGGGGGCCAAAAACAGATACGCAGTATTTT. Protein: CASSYQAGGPKTDTQYF.